The 14 T cell receptor beta chains presented below share a single source sample, sequenced in a study of OX40 agonist ivuxolimab in advanced cancers. Produced via immunoSEQ multiplex PCR; TCRdb's table is partial and in-frame only. The repertoire has around 100,000 clones, 75% to 95% of them found once; the top ten carry 0.31%. This material consisted of CD4+ or CD8+ T cells sorted from blood, taken in a trial of the OX40 agonist ivuxolimab. These TCRs come from an adult with an advanced solid tumor such as melanoma, head and neck, liver or kidney cancer.

V usage is TRBV2 and J usage is TRBJ2-7; 7 nucleotides line up with TRBD1. Germline CDR1 is SNHLY and CDR2 is FYNNEI. Losses at the gene ends were 6 bases for V and 3 bases for J; bases not matched to a gene: 8. This CDR3 has 14 amino acids. CDR3 loop: CASSHKNRGYEQYF. In nucleotides, the CDR3 is TGTGCCAGCAGCCATAAAAACAGGGGCTACGAGCAGTACTTC.

The chain has TRBV18 and TRBJ2-1; 8 bases are shared with TRBD2. This CDR3 is 14 amino acids long. Germline CDR1 is KGHSH and CDR2 is LQKENI. J lost 7 bases, V lost 3 bases, and 5 bases had no gene match. CDR3 loop: CASSPGTRKNEQFF. In DNA, the CDR3 is TGTGCCAGCTCACCCGGGACTAGAAAAAATGAGCAGTTCTTC.

The CDR3 sequence: CASRPGTGQYEQYF. As DNA, the CDR3 is TGTGCCAGCAGACCCGGGACAGGGCAGTACGAGCAGTACTTC. The gene calls are TRBV7-9 and TRBJ2-7; 9 bases are a match to TRBD1. Germline assignment: CDR1 SEHNR and CDR2 FQNEAQ (reference sequence). The CDR3 contains 14 residues. J gave up 4 bases and V 6 bases, and 7 bases lay outside the gene matches.

The rearrangement links TRBV7-6 to TRBJ2-1; 12 bases agree with TRBD2. V was pared by 1 base and J by 7 bases, with 8 bases of the junction left unmatched. The CDR3 runs to 17 residues. The germline V gene encodes CDR1 SGHVS and CDR2 FNYEAQ. The CDR3 sequence: CASSLGPTSGRENEQFF. The DNA for the CDR3 is TGTGCCAGCAGCTTAGGACCGACTAGCGGGAGAGAGAATGAGCAGTTCTTC.

This chain uses TRBV11-1 with TRBJ1-2; D possibly corresponds to TRBD1 (5 bases). V gave up 4 bases and J gave up 2 bases, with 11 bases separating them. Germline CDR1 reads SGHAT; CDR2 reads FQDESV (reference sequence). The CDR3 is 14 amino acids. The CDR3 loop is CASSSGTANYGYTF. The CDR3 DNA follows: TGTGCCAGCAGCTCCGGGACGGCAAACTATGGCTACACCTTC.

This chain connects TRBV30 to TRBJ2-1, with 8 nucleotides matching TRBD1. V lost 1 base and J lost 10; bases outside the gene matches: 9. The CDR3 extends over 14 amino acids. Germline CDR1 and CDR2: GTSNPN and SVGIG (reference sequence). The CDR3 sequence is CAWSGNQGASEQFF. CDR3 DNA sequence: TGTGCCTGGAGTGGGAACCAGGGGGCGAGCGAGCAGTTCTTC.

The chain carries TRBV4-3 and TRBJ2-7; a possible D gene is TRBD2 (6 bases). Germline loops: CDR1 LGHNA, CDR2 YSLEER. The CDR3 consists of 15 residues. V was pared by 7 bases and J by 1 base, with 17 bases between. The CDR3 coding sequence is TGCGCCAGCACAAGGACTTACGGGAGTTCCTACGAGCAGTACTTC. It is translated as CASTRTYGSSYEQYF.

This chain uses TRBV11-3 with TRBJ2-1; 8 bases map to TRBD1. This CDR3 comprises 15 residues. Germline CDR1 reads SGHNT; CDR2 reads YENEEA. Trimming removed 2 bases from V and 3 bases from J; junction bases left unmatched: 3. CDR3 sequence: CASSLSRGLYNEQFF. CDR3 in DNA: TGTGCCAGCAGCTTATCCAGGGGGCTCTACAATGAGCAGTTCTTC.

This rearrangement joins TRBV6-6 to TRBJ2-7; TRBD2 aligns across 10 bases. The germline gives CDR1 MNHNY, CDR2 SVGAGI (reference sequence). V gave up 0 bases and J gave up 6 bases; unmatched junction bases: 5. The CDR3 loop spans 15 amino acids. In DNA form, the CDR3 reads TGTGCCAGCAGTTACTCCGCTAGCGGGAGATCCGAGCAGTACTTC. Translated, it gives CASSYSASGRSEQYF.

The CDR3 loop is CASSLVATSLPYEQYF. DNA of the CDR3: TGTGCCAGCAGCTTAGTCGCGACTAGTCTACCCTACGAGCAGTACTTC. The rearrangement joins TRBV7-9 to TRBJ2-7, with a possible D match to TRBD2 (6 bases). Germline V lookup: CDR1 SEHNR, CDR2 FQNEAQ (reference sequence). V lost 1 base and J 2 bases, leaving 15 bases between the germline ends. The CDR3 extends over 16 amino acids.

The chain uses TRBV25-1 and TRBJ2-7, with TRBD2 as a possible D gene (6 bases). V lost 4 bases and J lost 0, with 19 bases in between. Germline assignment: CDR1 MGHDK and CDR2 SYGVNS. This CDR3 contains 17 residues. The CDR3 reads CASSALVGGESSYEQYF. DNA of the CDR3: TGTGCCAGCAGTGCGTTGGTCGGGGGAGAGAGCTCCTACGAGCAGTACTTC.

This chain connects TRBV21-1 to TRBJ1-5; the D call in the table, TRBD1, was not verified against the DNA. TRBV21-1 is recorded as a pseudogene. The CDR3 extends over 15 amino acids. CDR3 region: CASCYRTVSNQPQHF. The CDR3, as DNA: TGTGCCAGCTGCTATCGGACAGTCAGCAATCAGCCCCAGCATTTT.

V usage is TRBV5-6 and J usage is TRBJ1-2; D is possibly TRBD1 (5 bases). In germline, CDR1 is SGHDT, CDR2 YYEEEE. V lost 4 bases and J 0 bases, leaving 10 bases between the germline ends. The CDR3 is 14 residues long. This CDR3 is CASSIGASNYGYTF. CDR3 in DNA: TGTGCCAGCAGCATCGGGGCCTCTAACTATGGCTACACCTTC.

V gene TRBV6-5 combines with J gene TRBJ2-7; TRBD2 agrees at 7 bases. Germline trimming cut 0 bases from V and 7 bases from J; bases unmatched to any gene: 3. This CDR3 region has 13 residues. Germline CDR1 and CDR2: MNHEY and SVGAGI. The CDR3 is CASSYSWGGEQYF. The CDR3 region has the DNA TGTGCCAGCAGTTACTCCTGGGGAGGGGAGCAGTACTTC.